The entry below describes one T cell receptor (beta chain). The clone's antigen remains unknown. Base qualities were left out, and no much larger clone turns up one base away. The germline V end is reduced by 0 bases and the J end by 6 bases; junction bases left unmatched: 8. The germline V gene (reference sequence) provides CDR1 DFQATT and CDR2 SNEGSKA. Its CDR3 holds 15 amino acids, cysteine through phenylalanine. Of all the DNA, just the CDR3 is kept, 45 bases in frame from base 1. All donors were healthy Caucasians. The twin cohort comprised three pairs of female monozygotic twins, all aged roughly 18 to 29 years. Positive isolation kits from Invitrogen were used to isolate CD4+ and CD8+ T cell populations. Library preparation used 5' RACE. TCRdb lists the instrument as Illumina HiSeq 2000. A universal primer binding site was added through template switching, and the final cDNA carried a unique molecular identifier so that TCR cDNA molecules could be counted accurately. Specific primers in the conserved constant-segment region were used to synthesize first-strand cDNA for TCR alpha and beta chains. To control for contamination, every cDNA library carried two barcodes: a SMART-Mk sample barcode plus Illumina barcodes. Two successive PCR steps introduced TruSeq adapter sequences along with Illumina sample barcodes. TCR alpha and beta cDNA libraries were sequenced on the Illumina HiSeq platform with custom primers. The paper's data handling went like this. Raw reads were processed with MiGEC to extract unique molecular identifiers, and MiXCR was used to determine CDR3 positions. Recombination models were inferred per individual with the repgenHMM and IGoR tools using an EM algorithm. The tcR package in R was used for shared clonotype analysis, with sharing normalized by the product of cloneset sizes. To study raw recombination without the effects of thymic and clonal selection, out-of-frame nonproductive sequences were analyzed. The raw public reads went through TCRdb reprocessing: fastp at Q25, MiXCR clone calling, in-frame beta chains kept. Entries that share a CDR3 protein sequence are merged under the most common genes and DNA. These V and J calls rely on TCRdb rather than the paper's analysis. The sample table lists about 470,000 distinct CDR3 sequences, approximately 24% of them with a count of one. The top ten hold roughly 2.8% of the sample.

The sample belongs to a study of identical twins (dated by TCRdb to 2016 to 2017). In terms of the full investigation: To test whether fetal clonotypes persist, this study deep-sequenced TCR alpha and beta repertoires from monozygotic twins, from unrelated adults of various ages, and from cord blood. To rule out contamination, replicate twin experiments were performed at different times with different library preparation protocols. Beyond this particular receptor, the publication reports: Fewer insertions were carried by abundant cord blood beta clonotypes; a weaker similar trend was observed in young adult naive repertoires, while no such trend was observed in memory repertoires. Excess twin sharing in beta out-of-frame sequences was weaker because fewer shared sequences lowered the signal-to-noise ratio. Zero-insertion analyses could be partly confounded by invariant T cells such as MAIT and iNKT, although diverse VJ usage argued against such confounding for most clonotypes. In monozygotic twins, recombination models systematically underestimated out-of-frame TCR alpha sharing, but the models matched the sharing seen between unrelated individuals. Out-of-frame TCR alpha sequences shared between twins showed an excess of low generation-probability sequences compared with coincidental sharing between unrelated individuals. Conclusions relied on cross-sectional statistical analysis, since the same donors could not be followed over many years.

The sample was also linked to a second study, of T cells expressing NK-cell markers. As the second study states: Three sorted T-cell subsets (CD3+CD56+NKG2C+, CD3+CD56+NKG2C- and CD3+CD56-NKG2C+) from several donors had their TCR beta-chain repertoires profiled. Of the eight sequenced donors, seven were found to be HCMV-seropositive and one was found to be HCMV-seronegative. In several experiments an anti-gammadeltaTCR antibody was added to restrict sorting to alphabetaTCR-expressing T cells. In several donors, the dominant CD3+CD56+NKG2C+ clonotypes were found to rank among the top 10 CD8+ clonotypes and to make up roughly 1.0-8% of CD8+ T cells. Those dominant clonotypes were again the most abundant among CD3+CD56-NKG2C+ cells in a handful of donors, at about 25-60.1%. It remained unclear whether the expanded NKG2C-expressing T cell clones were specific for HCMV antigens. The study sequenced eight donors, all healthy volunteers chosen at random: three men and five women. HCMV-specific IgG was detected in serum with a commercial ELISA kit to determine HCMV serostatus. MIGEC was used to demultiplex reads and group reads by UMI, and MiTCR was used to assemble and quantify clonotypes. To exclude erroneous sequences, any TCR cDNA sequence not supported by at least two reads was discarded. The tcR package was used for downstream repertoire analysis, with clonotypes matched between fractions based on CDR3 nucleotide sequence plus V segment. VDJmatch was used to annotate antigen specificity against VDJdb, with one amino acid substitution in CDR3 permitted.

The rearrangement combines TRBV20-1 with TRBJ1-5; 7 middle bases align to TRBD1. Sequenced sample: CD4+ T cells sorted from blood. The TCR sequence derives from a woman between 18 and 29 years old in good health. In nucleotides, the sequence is TGCAGTGCTAGAGATTACGCAGGGGGAAGTCAGCCCCAGCATTTT. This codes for CSARDYAGGSQPQHF.